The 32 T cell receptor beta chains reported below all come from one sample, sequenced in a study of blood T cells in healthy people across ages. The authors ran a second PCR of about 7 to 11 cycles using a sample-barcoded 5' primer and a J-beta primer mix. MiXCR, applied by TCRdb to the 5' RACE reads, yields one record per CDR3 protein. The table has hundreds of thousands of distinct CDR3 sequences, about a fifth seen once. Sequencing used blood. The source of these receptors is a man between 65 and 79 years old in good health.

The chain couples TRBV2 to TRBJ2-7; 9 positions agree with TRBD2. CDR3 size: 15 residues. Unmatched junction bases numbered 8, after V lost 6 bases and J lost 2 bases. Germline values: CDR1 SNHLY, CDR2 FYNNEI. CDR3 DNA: TGTGCCAGCAGGGATCCGGGACTAGCTACCTACGAGCAGTACGTC. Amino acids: CASRDPGLATYEQYV.

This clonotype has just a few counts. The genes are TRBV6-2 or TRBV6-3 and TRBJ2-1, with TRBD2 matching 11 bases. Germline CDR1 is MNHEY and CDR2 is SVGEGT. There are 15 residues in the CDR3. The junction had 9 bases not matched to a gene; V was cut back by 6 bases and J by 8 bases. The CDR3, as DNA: TGTGCCAGCAGACCAACTAGCGGGAGCTCGGATGAGCAGTTCTTC. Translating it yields CASRPTSGSSDEQFF.

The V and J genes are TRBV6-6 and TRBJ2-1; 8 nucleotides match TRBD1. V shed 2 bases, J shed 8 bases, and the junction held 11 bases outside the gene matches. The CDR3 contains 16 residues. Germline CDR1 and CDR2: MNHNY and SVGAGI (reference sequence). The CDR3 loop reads CASSYIAGGRSDEQFF. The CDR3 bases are TGTGCCAGCAGTTACATCGCAGGGGGCAGAAGCGATGAGCAGTTCTTC.

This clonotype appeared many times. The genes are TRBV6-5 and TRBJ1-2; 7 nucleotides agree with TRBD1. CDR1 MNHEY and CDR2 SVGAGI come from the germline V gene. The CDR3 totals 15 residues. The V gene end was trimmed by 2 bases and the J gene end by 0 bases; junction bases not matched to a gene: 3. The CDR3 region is CASSYLGTANYGYTF. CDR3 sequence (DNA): TGTGCCAGCAGTTACCTCGGGACAGCTAACTATGGCTACACCTTC.

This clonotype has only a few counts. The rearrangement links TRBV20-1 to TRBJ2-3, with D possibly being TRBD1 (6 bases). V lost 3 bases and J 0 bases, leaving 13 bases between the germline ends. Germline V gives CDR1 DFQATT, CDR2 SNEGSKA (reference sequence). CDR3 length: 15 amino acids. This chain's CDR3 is CSASPGQGSTDTQYF. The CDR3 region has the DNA TGCAGTGCTAGCCCCGGGCAGGGGAGCACAGATACGCAGTATTTT.

As DNA, the CDR3 is TGTGCCAGCAGCTCGTCCGGGACAGGCAAGGCGGGGTGGTCCTACGAGCAGTACTTC. Its translation is CASSSSGTGKAGWSYEQYF. This rearrangement joins TRBV7-2 to TRBJ2-7, with TRBD1 matching 8 bases. V lost 4 bases to trimming and J lost 1 base; unmatched junction nucleotides: 18. Germline V CDR1 and CDR2: SGHTA, FQGNSA. The CDR3 is 19 residues long.

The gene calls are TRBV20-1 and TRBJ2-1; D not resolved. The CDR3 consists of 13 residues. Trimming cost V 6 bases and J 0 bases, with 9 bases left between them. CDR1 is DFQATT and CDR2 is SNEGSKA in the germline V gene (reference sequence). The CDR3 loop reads CSAATRSYNEQFF. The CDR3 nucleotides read TGCAGTGCGGCCACCCGCTCCTACAATGAGCAGTTCTTC.

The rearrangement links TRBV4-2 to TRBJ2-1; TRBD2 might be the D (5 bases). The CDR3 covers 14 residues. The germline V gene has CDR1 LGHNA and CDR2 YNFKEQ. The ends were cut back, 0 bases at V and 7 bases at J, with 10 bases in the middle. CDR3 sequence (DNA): TGTGCCAGCAGCCAAGATCACGGGAATAATGAGCAGTTCTTC. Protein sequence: CASSQDHGNNEQFF.

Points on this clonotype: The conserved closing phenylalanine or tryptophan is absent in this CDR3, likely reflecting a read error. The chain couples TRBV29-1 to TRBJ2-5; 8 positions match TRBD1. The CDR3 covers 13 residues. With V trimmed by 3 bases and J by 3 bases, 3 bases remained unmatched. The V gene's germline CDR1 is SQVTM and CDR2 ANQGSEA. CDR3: CSVETGEKETQYL. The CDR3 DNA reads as TGCAGCGTTGAGACAGGGGAGAAAGAGACCCAGTACTTG.

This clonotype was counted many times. DNA for the CDR3: TGCGCCAGCAGCCAAGGACACTTATCCTCCTACGAGCAGTACTTC. Residues: CASSQGHLSSYEQYF. The chain employs TRBV4-1 and TRBJ2-7; no firm D call. Germline V gene sequence: CDR1 MGHRA, CDR2 YSYEKL. CDR3 length: 15 amino acids. V dropped 1 base and J dropped 0 bases, with 10 bases sitting between them.

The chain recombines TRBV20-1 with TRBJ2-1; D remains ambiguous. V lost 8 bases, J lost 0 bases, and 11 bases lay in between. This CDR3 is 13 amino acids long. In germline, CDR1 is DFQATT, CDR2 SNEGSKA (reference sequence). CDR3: CSPVRNSYNEQFF. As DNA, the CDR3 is TGCAGTCCGGTTCGTAACTCCTACAATGAGCAGTTCTTC.

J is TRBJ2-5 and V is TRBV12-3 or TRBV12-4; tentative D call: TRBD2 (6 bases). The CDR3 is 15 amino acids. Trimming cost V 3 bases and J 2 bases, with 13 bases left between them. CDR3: CASSFGGIRQETQYF. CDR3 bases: TGTGCCAGCAGTTTTGGCGGGATCAGACAAGAGACCCAGTACTTC.

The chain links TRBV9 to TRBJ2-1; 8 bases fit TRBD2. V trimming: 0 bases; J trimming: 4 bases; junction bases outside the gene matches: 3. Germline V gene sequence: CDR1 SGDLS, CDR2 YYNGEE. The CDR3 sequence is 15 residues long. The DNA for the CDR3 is TGTGCCAGCAGCGTAGGCGGGGGGTTTTACAATGAGCAGTTCTTC. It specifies CASSVGGGFYNEQFF. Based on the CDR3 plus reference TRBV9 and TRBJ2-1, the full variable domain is DSGVTQTPKHLITATGQRVTLRCSPRSGDLSVYWYQQSLDQGLQFLIQYYNGEERAKGNILERFSAQQFPDLHSELNLSSLELGDSALYFCASSVGGGFYNEQFFGPGTRLTVL.

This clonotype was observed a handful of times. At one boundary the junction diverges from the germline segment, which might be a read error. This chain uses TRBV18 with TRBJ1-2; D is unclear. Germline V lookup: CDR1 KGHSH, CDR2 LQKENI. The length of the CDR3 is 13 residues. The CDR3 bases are TGTGCCAACTCACCAGTTCGAAACTATGGCTACACCTTC. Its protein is CANSPVRNYGYTF. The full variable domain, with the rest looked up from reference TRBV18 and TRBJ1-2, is NAGVMQNPRHLVRRRGQEARLRCSPMKGHSHVYWYRQLPEEGLKFMVYLQKENIIDESGMPKERFSAEFPKEGPSILRIQQVVRGDSAAYFCANSPVRNYGYTFGSGTRLTVV.

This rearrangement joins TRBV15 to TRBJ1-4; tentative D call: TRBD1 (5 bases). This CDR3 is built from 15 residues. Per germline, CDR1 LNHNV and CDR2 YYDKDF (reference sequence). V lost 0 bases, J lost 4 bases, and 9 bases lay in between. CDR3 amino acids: CATSREATVNEKLFF. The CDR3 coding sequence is TGTGCCACCAGCAGAGAAGCGACAGTTAATGAAAAACTGTTTTTT.

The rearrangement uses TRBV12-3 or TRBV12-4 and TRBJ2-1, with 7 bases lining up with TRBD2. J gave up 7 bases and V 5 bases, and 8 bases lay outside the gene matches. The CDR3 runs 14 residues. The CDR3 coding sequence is TGTGCCAGCAGTAGCCTCTTGGGGGGGAATGAGCAGTTCTTC. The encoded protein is CASSSLLGGNEQFF.

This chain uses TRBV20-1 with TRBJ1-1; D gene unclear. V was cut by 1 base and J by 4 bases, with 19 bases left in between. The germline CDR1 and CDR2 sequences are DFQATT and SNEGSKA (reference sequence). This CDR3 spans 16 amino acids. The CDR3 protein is CSARGLHLRMTTEAFF. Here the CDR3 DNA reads TGCAGTGCTAGAGGACTCCACCTCCGGATGACCACTGAAGCTTTCTTT.

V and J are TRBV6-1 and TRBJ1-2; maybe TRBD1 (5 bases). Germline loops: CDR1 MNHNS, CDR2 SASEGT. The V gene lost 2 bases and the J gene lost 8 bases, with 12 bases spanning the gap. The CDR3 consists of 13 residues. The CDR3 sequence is CASSERQGAGYTF. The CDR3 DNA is TGTGCCAGCAGTGAACGCCAGGGCGCAGGCTACACCTTC.

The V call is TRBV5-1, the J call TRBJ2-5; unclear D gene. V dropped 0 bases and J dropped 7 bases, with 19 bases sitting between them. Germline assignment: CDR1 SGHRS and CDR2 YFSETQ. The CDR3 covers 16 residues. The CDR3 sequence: CASSLGNGPPSGTQYF. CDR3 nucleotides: TGCGCCAGCAGCTTGGGGAATGGCCCCCCGTCTGGGACCCAGTACTTC.

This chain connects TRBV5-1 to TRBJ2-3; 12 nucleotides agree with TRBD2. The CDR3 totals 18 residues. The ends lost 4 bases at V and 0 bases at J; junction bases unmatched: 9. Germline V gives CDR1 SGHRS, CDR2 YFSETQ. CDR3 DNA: TGCGCCAGCAGCATTACTAGCGGGAGGCCGACTAGCACAGATACGCAGTATTTT. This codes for CASSITSGRPTSTDTQYF.

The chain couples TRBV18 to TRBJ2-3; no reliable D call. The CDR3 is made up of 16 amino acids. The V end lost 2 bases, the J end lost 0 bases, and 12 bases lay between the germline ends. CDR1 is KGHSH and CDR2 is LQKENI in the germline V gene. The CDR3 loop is CASSPGPRLSTDTQYF. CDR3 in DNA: TGTGCCAGCTCACCAGGACCACGGCTGAGCACAGATACGCAGTATTTT.

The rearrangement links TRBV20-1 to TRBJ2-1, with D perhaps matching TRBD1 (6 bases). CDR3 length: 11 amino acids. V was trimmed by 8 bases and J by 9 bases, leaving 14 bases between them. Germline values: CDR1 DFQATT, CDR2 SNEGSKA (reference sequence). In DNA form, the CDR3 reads TGCAGTTTTGACAGGTCGCCTGAGCAGTTCTTC. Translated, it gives CSFDRSPEQFF.

The CDR3 nucleotides are TGCAGTGCCCTAGGGGTAGCGGGGGGTTTCACAGATACGCAGTATTTT. Translation: CSALGVAGGFTDTQYF. The gene calls are TRBV20-1 and TRBJ2-3, with TRBD2 matching 10 bases. In germline, CDR1 is DFQATT, CDR2 SNEGSKA (reference sequence). This CDR3 has 16 residues. With V trimmed by 6 bases and J by 2 bases, 11 bases remained unmatched.

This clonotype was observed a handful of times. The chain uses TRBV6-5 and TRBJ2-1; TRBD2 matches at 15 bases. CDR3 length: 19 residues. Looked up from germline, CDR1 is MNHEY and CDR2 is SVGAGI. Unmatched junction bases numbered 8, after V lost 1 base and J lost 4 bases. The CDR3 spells CASSYWDAGTSGRYNEQFF. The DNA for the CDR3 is TGTGCCAGCAGTTACTGGGACGCCGGGACTAGCGGGAGGTACAATGAGCAGTTCTTC.

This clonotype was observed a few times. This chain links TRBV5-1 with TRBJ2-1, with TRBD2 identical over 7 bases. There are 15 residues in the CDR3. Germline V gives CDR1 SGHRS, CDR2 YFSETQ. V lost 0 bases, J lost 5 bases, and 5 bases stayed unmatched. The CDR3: CASSLVRGRDNEQFF. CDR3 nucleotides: TGCGCCAGCAGCTTGGTCCGGGGGAGGGACAATGAGCAGTTCTTC. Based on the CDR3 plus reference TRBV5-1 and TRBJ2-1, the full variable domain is KAGVTQTPRYLIKTRGQQVTLSCSPISGHRSVSWYQQTPGQGLQFLFEYFSETQRNKGNFPGRFSGRQFSNSRSEMNVSTLELGDSALYLCASSLVRGRDNEQFFGPGTRLTVL.

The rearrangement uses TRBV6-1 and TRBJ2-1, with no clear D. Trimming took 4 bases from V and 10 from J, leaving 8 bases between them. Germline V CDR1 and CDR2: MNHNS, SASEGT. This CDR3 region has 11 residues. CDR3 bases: TGTGCCAGCAGTGGACACTCCGAGCAGTTCTTC. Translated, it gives CASSGHSEQFF.

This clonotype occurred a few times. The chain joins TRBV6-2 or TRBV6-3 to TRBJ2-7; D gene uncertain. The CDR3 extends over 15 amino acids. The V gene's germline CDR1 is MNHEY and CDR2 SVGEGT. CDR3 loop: CASSYSRGPFGEQYV. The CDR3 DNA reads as TGCGCCAGCAGTTACTCGAGAGGCCCATTTGGGGAGCAGTACGTC.

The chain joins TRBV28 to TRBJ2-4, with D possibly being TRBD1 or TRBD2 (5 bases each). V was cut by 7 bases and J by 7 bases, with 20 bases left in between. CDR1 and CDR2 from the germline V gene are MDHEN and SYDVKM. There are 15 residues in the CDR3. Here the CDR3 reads CASNHLVGDGNIQYF. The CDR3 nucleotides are TGTGCCAGCAATCATCTGGTGGGGGACGGGAACATTCAGTACTTC. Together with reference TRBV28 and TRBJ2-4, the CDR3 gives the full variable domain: DVKVTQSSRYLVKRTGEKVFLECVQDMDHENMFWYRQDPGLGLRLIYFSYDVKMKEKGDIPEGYSVSREKKERFSLILESASTNQTSMYLCASNHLVGDGNIQYFGAGTRLSVL.

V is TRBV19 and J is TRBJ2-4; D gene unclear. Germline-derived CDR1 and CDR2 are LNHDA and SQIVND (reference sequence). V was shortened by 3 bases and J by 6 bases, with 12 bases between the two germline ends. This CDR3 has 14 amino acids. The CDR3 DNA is TGTGCCAGTAGTATGGCAGCTAGTGGAAACATTCAGTACTTC. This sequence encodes CASSMAASGNIQYF.

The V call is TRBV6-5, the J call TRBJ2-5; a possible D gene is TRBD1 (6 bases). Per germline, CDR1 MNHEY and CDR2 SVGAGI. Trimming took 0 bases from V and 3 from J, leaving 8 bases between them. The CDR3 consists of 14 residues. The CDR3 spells CASSYSWTEETQYF. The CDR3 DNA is TGTGCCAGCAGTTACTCGTGGACAGAAGAGACCCAGTACTTC.

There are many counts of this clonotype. Here the CDR3 DNA reads TGCAGTGCTGGGCCCAGCAGGGGGGATACGCAGTATTTT. Amino acids: CSAGPSRGDTQYF. This chain connects TRBV20-1 to TRBJ2-3, with 7 nucleotides matching TRBD1. J lost 6 bases, V lost 5 bases, and 8 bases had no gene match. This CDR3 region has 13 residues. The germline V gene has CDR1 DFQATT and CDR2 SNEGSKA (reference sequence).

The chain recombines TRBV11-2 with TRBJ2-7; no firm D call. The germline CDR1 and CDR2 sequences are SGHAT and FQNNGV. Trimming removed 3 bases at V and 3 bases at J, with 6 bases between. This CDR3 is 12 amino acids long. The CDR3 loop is CASSFTNYEQYF. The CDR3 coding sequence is TGTGCCAGCAGCTTTACGAACTACGAGCAGTACTTC.